This paragraph reports one T cell receptor beta chain. Trimming pared 1 base from V and 1 base from J, leaving 14 bases between. The CDR3 has 16 residues. Germline V gene data show CDR1 as GTSNPN and CDR2 as SVGIG (reference sequence). The data were obtained in a study of blood T cell repertoires in COVID-19. As for the study in general: COVID-19 samples collected from the United States, Italy and Spain covered acute and convalescent phases. T cells, B-cell-depleted T cells, or PBMCs provided the cDNA or gDNA that served as material.

Enrolled through a virtual design, the participants were between roughly 18 and 90 years of age and came from under 30 US areas. Clinical history as reported by participants underpinned cohort assignment. The method was immunoSEQ multiplex PCR; TCRdb's version includes in-frame clones alone and lacks a portion of them. The profile shows 190,000 or so clones, roughly 87% of them singletons. The rearrangement uses TRBV30 and TRBJ2-4; D gene uncertain. Material for sequencing was PBMCs or T cells enriched from blood (not recorded which). The clonotype originates from a man younger than 30 with acute COVID-19. The CDR3 sequence: CAWSALVGFAKNIQYF. CDR3 in DNA: TGTGCCTGGAGTGCCTTGGTCGGTTTTGCCAAAAACATTCAGTACTTC.